The clone carrying this T cell receptor beta chain was detected once. The source of the sample is a study of blood T cell repertoires in COVID-19. Produced via immunoSEQ multiplex PCR; TCRdb's table is partial and in-frame only. This sample has about 270,000 clones, with about nine tenths found just once. Sequenced input: PBMCs or T cells enriched from blood (not recorded which). This receptor was taken from a woman in her 30s with acute COVID-19.

The CDR3 spells CASSLVRTSSYEQYF. The CDR3 DNA is TGTGCCAGCAGCTTAGTTCGAACAAGCTCCTACGAGCAGTACTTC. The chain couples TRBV7-8 to TRBJ2-7; D is uncertain. The CDR3 length is 15 residues. Trimming took 1 base from V and 0 from J, leaving 10 bases between them. Germline V gene data show CDR1 as SGHVS and CDR2 as FQNEAQ.